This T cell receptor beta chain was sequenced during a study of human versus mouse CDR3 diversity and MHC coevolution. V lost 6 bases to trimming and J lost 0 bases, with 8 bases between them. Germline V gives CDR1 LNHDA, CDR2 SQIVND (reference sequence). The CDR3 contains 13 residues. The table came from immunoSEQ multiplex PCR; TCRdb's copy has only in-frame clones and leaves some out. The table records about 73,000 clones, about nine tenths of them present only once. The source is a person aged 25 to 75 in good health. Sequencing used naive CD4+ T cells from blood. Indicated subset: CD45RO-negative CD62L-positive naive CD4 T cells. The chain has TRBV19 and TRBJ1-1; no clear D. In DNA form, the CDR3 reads TGTGCCAGTAGGGCCGTGATGAACACTGAAGCTTTCTTT. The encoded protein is CASRAVMNTEAFF.